This TCR beta chain was identified in a study of kidney transplant recipient with SARS-CoV-2 infection (dated by TCRdb to about 2021). CDR3 length: 16 amino acids, cysteine to phenylalanine. Solely the CDR3 DNA is kept, with 48 bases framed from the first base. Sequencing took place on an Illumina MiSeq. Profiling of the peripheral T cell repertoire targeted human TCRbeta genes. The authors' analysis ran thus. Beta-binomial modelling was used to test for differences in clonotype abundance while accounting for variability over time. Clonotypes that had expanded were screened against the ImmuneCODE reference database of SARS-CoV-2-associated TCRs and mapped onto regions of the viral genome. Additional repertoire analyses examined TRBV gene usage, CDR3 length, CDR3 amino acid overlap between time points, distributions of clonotype abundance, and Jaccard similarity. TCRdb reprocessing: public reads trimmed at Q25 with fastp, clones called with MiXCR, in-frame beta chains kept. Records with the same CDR3 protein are collapsed into one entry carrying the most frequent genes and DNA. What appears here as the V and J calls and clone size reflects TCRdb's work, not the paper's. The sample data list approximately 250,000 distinct CDR3 sequences, and around 28% of these were observed just once. The ten largest clones take up less than 8.5% of the sample.

This clonotype was recorded at least ten times. This clone's antigen is unknown. No quality values exist for individual bases; no much larger clone is one base distant. The meaning of the sample's time point label: pre-pandemic baseline sample and day 111 after first positive SARS-CoV-2 test. This sample comprised a blood sample, obtained at baseline and between days 110 and 120 from a kidney transplant recipient. The V and J genes are TRBV21-1 and TRBJ1-6. TRBV21-1 is listed as a pseudogene. This TCR was recovered from a young adult male patient who had COVID-19 and was a kidney transplant recipient. After a transplant, some T cells may be the graft donor's own cells. This receptor has the CDR3 CASILGPGIGNSPLHF. Read as DNA, the sequence is TGTGCCAGCATCCTGGGCCCAGGGATAGGTAATTCACCCCTCCACTTT.